One sample yielded the 30 T cell receptor beta chains listed below, sequenced in a study of blood T cell repertoires in COVID-19. The protocol was immunoSEQ multiplex PCR, while the TCRdb copy is restricted to in-frame clones and leaves out a portion. The sample contains around 100,000 clones, about 85% of which appear only once. Specimen: peripheral blood. All receptors come from a human donor in a cohort sampled during active COVID-19.

The chain combines TRBV9 with TRBJ2-6; TRBD2 matches 8 bases. V gave up 4 bases and J gave up 12 bases; unmatched junction bases: 12. The CDR3 is 15 residues long. CDR1 is SGDLS, CDR2 YYNGEE, per germline. Written as DNA, the CDR3 is TGTGCCAGCAGCCCCCCCCGGGGGGGGATCCCCGTCCTGACTTTC. Amino acids: CASSPPRGGIPVLTF.

The V gene is TRBV14, the J gene TRBJ1-6; the match to TRBD1 covers 7 bases. Germline trimming cut 3 bases from V and 9 bases from J; bases unmatched to any gene: 5. Per germline, CDR1 SGHDN and CDR2 FVKESK. This CDR3 is 14 amino acids long. CDR3 region: CASSQGTESSPLHF. The CDR3 DNA is TGTGCCAGCAGCCAGGGGACAGAAAGTTCACCCCTCCACTTT.

This clone came up once. V gene TRBV4-1 combines with J gene TRBJ2-5, with 7 bases that match TRBD1. This CDR3 contains 18 residues. Losses at the gene ends were 1 base for V and 5 bases for J; bases not matched to a gene: 16. Per germline, CDR1 MGHRA and CDR2 YSYEKL. The CDR3 DNA is TGCGCCAGCAGCCAAGCGCCTGGCGACAGGGCGGGTGGGGAGACCCAGTACTTC. This encodes CASSQAPGDRAGGETQYF.

The V and J genes are TRBV7-9 and TRBJ2-3, with no clear D. The CDR3 spans 15 residues. The V gene's germline CDR1 is SEHNR and CDR2 FQNEAQ (reference sequence). Trimming shortened V by 1 base and J by 1 base, and 9 bases separated the two germline ends. The CDR3 coding sequence is TGTGCCAGCAGCTTAGGTGGCACCGGCACAGATACGCAGTATTTT. Translated, it gives CASSLGGTGTDTQYF.

The chain recombines TRBV10-1 with TRBJ2-4; perhaps TRBD2 as D (6 bases). CDR1 and CDR2 from the germline V gene are WNHNN and SYGVQD (reference sequence). Trimming left V 3 bases short and J 0 bases short, with 12 bases between. The length of the CDR3 is 16 residues. CDR3 in amino acids: CASSDLEGIAKNIQYF. The CDR3, as DNA: TGCGCCAGCAGTGATCTGGAGGGGATAGCCAAAAACATTCAGTACTTC.

This chain uses TRBV7-2 with TRBJ1-2; 7 nucleotides align to TRBD1. CDR1 is SGHTA, CDR2 FQGNSA, per germline. The CDR3 totals 15 residues. J gave up 4 bases and V 2 bases, and 7 bases lay outside the gene matches. CDR3 protein: CASSLQGQSFYGYTF. CDR3 sequence (DNA): TGTGCCAGCAGCTTACAGGGACAGAGTTTCTATGGCTACACCTTC.

The CDR3 bases are TGTGCCACCTATAGCGGACCGAACACCGGGGAGCTGTTTTTT. Translation: CATYSGPNTGELFF. This chain connects TRBV10-3 to TRBJ2-2; tentative D call: TRBD2 (6 bases). CDR3 size: 14 residues. The V and J ends lost 10 bases and 0 bases respectively, with 12 bases between them. CDR1 ENHRY and CDR2 SYGVKD come from the germline V gene.

The J gene is TRBJ1-4, the V gene TRBV5-1; 7 positions match TRBD1. V lost 4 bases and J lost 8; bases outside the gene matches: 11. This CDR3 contains 15 residues. CDR1 and CDR2 from the germline V gene are SGHRS and YFSETQ. DNA of the CDR3: TGCGCCAGCAGCATCACCGGGACAGTGAACGAAAAACTGTTTTTT. Protein product: CASSITGTVNEKLFF.

The chain recombines TRBV12-5 with TRBJ2-1, with TRBD2 identical over 14 bases. The CDR3 has 15 residues. V lost 6 bases, J lost 7 bases, and 5 bases stayed unmatched. The germline gives CDR1 LGHNT, CDR2 FRNRAP. CDR3 sequence reads: CASGPGLAGVNEQFF. As DNA, the CDR3 is TGTGCTAGTGGCCCGGGACTAGCGGGGGTTAATGAGCAGTTCTTC.

The chain is built from TRBV7-9 and TRBJ2-5, with D possibly TRBD1 on 7 matching bases. The CDR3 sequence is 14 residues long. Germline assignment: CDR1 SEHNR and CDR2 FQNEAQ (reference sequence). With 1 base removed from V and 5 bases from J, the gap between germline ends came to 11 bases. The CDR3 spells CASSLGSGGETQYF. CDR3 coding DNA: TGTGCCAGCAGCTTAGGATCAGGGGGGGAGACCCAGTACTTC.

The rearrangement joins TRBV3-1 (or the pseudogene TRBV3-2) to TRBJ1-4; no firm D call. Trimming removed 4 bases from V and 7 bases from J, with 13 bases in between. Germline-derived CDR1 and CDR2 are LGHDT and YNNKEL (reference sequence). The CDR3 runs to 14 residues. CDR3 DNA: TGTGCCAGCAGCCCCCGGGAGGGCGTTGAAAAACTGTTTTTT. Translation: CASSPREGVEKLFF.

The chain joins TRBV7-2 to TRBJ2-7, with 8 bases that match TRBD1. This CDR3 comprises 15 residues. V shed 1 base, J shed 5 bases, and the junction held 7 bases outside the gene matches. CDR1 and CDR2 from the germline V gene are SGHTA and FQGNSA. The CDR3 region is CASSLGAGGWNEQYF. The CDR3, as DNA: TGTGCCAGCAGCTTAGGGGCAGGGGGCTGGAACGAGCAGTACTTC.

This clone was counted between two and nine times. This chain connects TRBV10-2 to TRBJ1-5, with D possibly being TRBD1 (5 bases). CDR1 is WSHSY and CDR2 is SAAADI in the germline V gene. V was clipped by 0 bases and J by 6 bases, with 6 bases between them. This CDR3 region has 13 residues. CDR3 coding DNA: TGCGCCAGCAGTGAGTCCGGGGGTCAGCCCCAGCATTTT. It encodes CASSESGGQPQHF.

V and J are TRBV6-5 and TRBJ2-7; 9 bases align to TRBD2. Germline V gene sequence: CDR1 MNHEY, CDR2 SVGAGI. CDR3 length equals 15 residues. Trimming at V came to 9 bases and at J to 5 bases, leaving 14 bases not matched to a gene. CDR3 in amino acids: CASLNGGGGRNEQYF. The CDR3 region has the DNA TGTGCCAGTTTAAACGGCGGGGGGGGACGCAACGAGCAGTACTTC.

This clone was detected once. The chain couples TRBV30 to TRBJ2-7, with D possibly TRBD2 on 6 matching bases. This CDR3 has 12 amino acids. The germline V gene has CDR1 GTSNPN and CDR2 SVGIG (reference sequence). Between the trimmed V and J ends, which lost 5 bases and 3 bases, there was a span of 11 bases. The CDR3 protein is CAWGTDLYEQYF. The CDR3 DNA follows: TGTGCCTGGGGGACTGACCTCTACGAGCAGTACTTC.

The rearrangement uses TRBV3-1 (or the pseudogene TRBV3-2) and TRBJ2-2, with 12 bases aligning to TRBD1. Germline trimming cut 0 bases from V and 6 bases from J; bases unmatched to any gene: 11. The CDR3 runs 19 residues. Germline loops: CDR1 LGHDT, CDR2 YNNKEL (reference sequence). Written as DNA, the CDR3 is TGTGCCAGCAGCCAAGATATGTTCGGGGACAGGGGGCACTCCGGGGAGCTGTTTTTT. Translation: CASSQDMFGDRGHSGELFF.

V usage is TRBV20-1 and J usage is TRBJ1-4; tentative D call: TRBD1 (5 bases). Germline CDR1 DFQATT, CDR2 SNEGSKA (reference sequence). V lost 3 bases to trimming and J lost 7 bases, with 9 bases between them. The CDR3 runs to 12 residues. CDR3 in amino acids: CSASRQGEKLFF. The CDR3 DNA is TGCAGTGCTAGTAGGCAGGGTGAAAAACTGTTTTTT.

This chain connects TRBV5-1 to TRBJ1-4; TRBD1 matches at 7 bases. Germline values: CDR1 SGHRS, CDR2 YFSETQ. The V and J ends lost 0 bases and 5 bases, in that order; junction bases with no gene match: 7. CDR3 size: 16 residues. The CDR3 DNA reads as TGCGCCAGCAGCTTGGGCCGACCGACAGGGAATGAAAAACTGTTTTTT. Residues: CASSLGRPTGNEKLFF.

The chain has TRBV25-1 and TRBJ2-5; D uncertain. The CDR3 totals 13 residues. In germline, CDR1 is MGHDK, CDR2 SYGVNS. Trimming took off 4 bases at V and 0 bases at J, with 6 bases between the two ends. The CDR3: CASSVDYQETQYF. CDR3 sequence (DNA): TGTGCCAGCAGTGTCGACTACCAAGAGACCCAGTACTTC. Combining the CDR3 with reference TRBV25-1 and TRBJ2-5 gives the whole variable domain EADIYQTPRYLVIGTGKKITLECSQTMGHDKMYWYQQDPGMELHLIHYSYGVNSTEKGDLSSESTVSRIRTEHFPLTLESARPSHTSQYLCASSVDYQETQYFGPGTRLLVL.

The chain recombines TRBV6-6 with TRBJ1-2; 11 bases are a match to TRBD1. Germline loops: CDR1 MNHNY, CDR2 SVGAGI (reference sequence). With 3 bases clipped from V and 3 bases from J, the junction kept 3 bases outside the gene matches. The CDR3 loop spans 15 amino acids. CDR3 loop: CASSYGQGADYGYTF. For the CDR3, the DNA is TGTGCCAGCAGTTATGGACAGGGGGCGGACTATGGCTACACCTTC.

The CDR3 nucleotides read TGTGCCAGCAGCGCAAGACAGGGAATGAACACTGAAGCTTTCTTT. It is translated as CASSARQGMNTEAFF. The rearrangement uses TRBV9 and TRBJ1-1, with TRBD1 matching 7 bases. CDR3 length: 15 amino acids. V lost 3 bases to trimming and J lost 0 bases; unmatched junction nucleotides: 5. Germline V gene data show CDR1 as SGDLS and CDR2 as YYNGEE.

The sample holds a few counts of this clone. The chain is built from TRBV7-8 and TRBJ2-5; unclear D gene. CDR3 length equals 13 residues. Germline V gene lookup returns CDR1 SGHVS and CDR2 FQNEAQ. V was pared by 4 bases and J by 2 bases, with 8 bases between. The CDR3: CASSYSLQETQYF. The CDR3 region has the DNA TGTGCCAGCAGCTATTCCCTACAAGAGACCCAGTACTTC.

The chain joins TRBV6-5 to TRBJ2-5; TRBD1 aligns across 7 bases. The CDR3 is 13 residues long. Trimming at V came to 8 bases and at J to 4 bases, leaving 7 bases not matched to a gene. Looked up from germline, CDR1 is MNHEY and CDR2 is SVGAGI. The CDR3 DNA follows: TGTGCCAGCCGAAGGGGGCAGGGAGAGACCCAGTACTTC. It specifies CASRRGQGETQYF.

This chain uses TRBV19 with TRBJ2-1, with 7 nucleotides matching TRBD2. The CDR3 covers 17 residues. J gave up 6 bases and V 3 bases, and 14 bases lay outside the gene matches. Germline loops: CDR1 LNHDA, CDR2 SQIVND (reference sequence). The CDR3 here is CASSIGTNLAIFNEQFF. CDR3 DNA: TGTGCCAGTAGTATTGGGACTAACCTTGCGATATTCAATGAGCAGTTCTTC.

For the CDR3, the DNA is TGTGCCAGCAGCTTATTAGCGGGGGAAGTTACCGGGGAGCTGTTTTTT. Residues: CASSLLAGEVTGELFF. The chain carries TRBV7-7 and TRBJ2-2; TRBD2 matches at 9 bases. Germline assignment: CDR1 SSHAT and CDR2 FNYEAQ (reference sequence). The CDR3 loop spans 16 amino acids. V was pared by 2 bases and J by 5 bases, with 6 bases of the junction left unmatched. The entire variable domain, with the rest obtained from reference TRBV7-7 and TRBJ2-2, is as follows: GAGVSQSPRYKVTKRGQDVTLRCDPISSHATLYWYQQALGQGPEFLTYFNYEAQPDKSGLPSDRFSAERPEGSISTLTIQRTEQRDSAMYRCASSLLAGEVTGELFFGEGSRLTVL.

This clone was recorded only once. The V call is TRBV5-1, the J call TRBJ1-6, with 7 bases aligning to TRBD1. The CDR3 loop spans 13 amino acids. The germline CDR1 and CDR2 sequences are SGHRS and YFSETQ. V was clipped by 4 bases and J by 15 bases; unmatched bases: 10. The CDR3 reads CASSQTQGTDLHF. The CDR3 nucleotides read TGCGCCAGCAGCCAAACACAAGGGACAGACCTCCACTTT.

The CDR3 here is CASSPRIGLAGKNTGELFF. In DNA, the CDR3 is TGTGCCAGCTCACCACGGATAGGACTAGCGGGAAAGAACACCGGGGAGCTGTTTTTT. V gene TRBV18 combines with J gene TRBJ2-2; the match to TRBD2 covers 12 bases. With V trimmed by 1 base and J by 1 base, 7 bases remained unmatched. Germline V gene lookup returns CDR1 KGHSH and CDR2 LQKENI. The CDR3 has 19 amino acids.

As regards this clone: Other DNA sequences in the sample encode the same CDR3. The genes are TRBV7-2 and TRBJ2-1; 9 bases align to TRBD1. The V gene's germline CDR1 is SGHTA and CDR2 FQGNSA. J gave up 4 bases and V 5 bases, and 6 bases lay outside the gene matches. The CDR3 extends over 15 amino acids. CDR3: CASSPDRGSYNEQFF. The CDR3 region has the DNA TGTGCCAGCAGCCCGGACAGGGGAAGTTACAATGAGCAGTTCTTC.

The chain combines TRBV19 with TRBJ2-2, with TRBD2 matching 9 bases. The CDR3 extends over 14 amino acids. V trimming: 6 bases; J trimming: 6 bases; junction bases outside the gene matches: 5. The germline CDR1 and CDR2 sequences are LNHDA and SQIVND (reference sequence). This CDR3 is CASRRREGPGELFF. The CDR3 nucleotides are TGTGCCAGTAGGCGGCGGGAGGGCCCCGGGGAGCTGTTTTTT.

CDR3 sequence: CASSIAGGPGELFF. CDR3 nucleotides: TGTGCCAGCAGTATAGCGGGGGGGCCCGGGGAGCTGTTTTTT. The genes are TRBV6-2 or TRBV6-3 and TRBJ2-2; 11 bases agree with TRBD2. The germline gives CDR1 MNHEY, CDR2 SVGEGT. The CDR3 covers 14 residues. V dropped 5 bases and J dropped 6; count of bases not matched to a gene: 2.